This T cell receptor (beta chain) derives from a study of early T cells in non-severe SARS-CoV-2 infection. Study results and caveats: Comparison of clonotypes with VDJdb favored anti-spike CD8 responses while missing private and CD4 specificities.

Individual cDNA molecules each received unique molecular identifiers attached to them. TCRdb reprocessed the 5' RACE reads via MiXCR and lists one record per CDR3 protein. The data contain about 70,000 distinct CDR3 sequences, around 4.2% of them singletons. Remarks on this clonotype: What it recognizes is unknown.

The CDR3 covers 16 residues. Looked up from germline, CDR1 is KGHSH and CDR2 is LQKENI. V was trimmed by 2 bases and J by 4 bases, leaving 14 bases between them. The source was whole blood, collected at baseline. The sequence was collected from an adult who was a healthcare worker with PCR-confirmed SARS-CoV-2 infection or an uninfected control (not recorded which). The donor label of this sample is uncertain. The chain combines TRBV18 with TRBJ2-2; D may match TRBD1 or TRBD2 (5 bases each). CDR3 in amino acids: CASSPILEGPTGELFF. CDR3 DNA sequence: TGTGCCAGCTCACCAATACTAGAGGGACCCACCGGGGAGCTGTTTTTT.